This T cell receptor beta chain appears in the sequencing data of a study of long-term antiretroviral therapy in people with HIV. Study results and limitations: Despite increasing after ART, diversity remained lower than that of transplant donor controls. Spans of CDR3 length were tighter for HIV repertoires than for controls.

Per germline, CDR1 SGDLS and CDR2 YYNGEE. The length of the CDR3 is 17 residues. J was trimmed by 0 bases and V by 0 bases; bases with no gene match: 6. Researchers ran immunoSEQ v3.0 at survey level. The table came from immunoSEQ multiplex PCR; TCRdb's copy has only in-frame clones and leaves some out. The sample records more than 20,000 clones, approximately 82% being singletons. On this clone itself: Its antigen is undetermined.

The sample in question was unsorted PBMCs, obtained 3 years after starting antiretroviral therapy. This chain connects TRBV9 to TRBJ2-5; 9 bases align to TRBD2. The TCR originated in a man aged 18-30 years with HIV. CDR3 DNA sequence: TGTGCCAGCAGCGTAGGGAGCCAGCGGGGGGACCAAGAGACCCAGTACTTC. It is translated as CASSVGSQRGDQETQYF.